This TCR beta chain appears in the sequencing data of a study of human T cells and chemical hapten exposure. Across the study: The patients, most of them female, presented with alopecia areata, totalis or universalis. The study, taken as a whole, reports: TCRs above 1 in 1000 frequency stayed constant with DPC sensitization. While controls formed fewer of them, expanded TCRs formed significantly more large CDR3 similarity clusters.

This clonotype has more than one count but fewer than ten. Antigen unknown. Using its own MiXCR run on the RACE reads, TCRdb lists one record per CDR3 protein. Of roughly 380,000 distinct CDR3 sequences listed, roughly 5% are singletons. Time point specified: pre-sensitization, week 0. As to treatment: therapeutic diphenylcyclopropenone sensitization with weekly scalp DPC. Investigators collected blood before applying each patch test. The CDR3 covers 15 residues. CDR1 DFQATT and CDR2 SNEGSKA come from the germline V gene (reference sequence). V was trimmed by 0 bases and J by 2 bases, leaving 10 bases between them.

Here the sequenced sample was whole blood, taken in connection with sensitization to the hapten diphenylcyclopropenone (DPC). V gene TRBV20-1 combines with J gene TRBJ2-2; no firm D call. The source is a woman in her forties or fifties with alopecia areata. Some clones in this sample may be carry-over from other donors' samples. CDR3 nucleotides: TGCAGTGCTAGAGATATGGGATCCAACACCGGGGAGCTGTTTTTT. Protein product: CSARDMGSNTGELFF.